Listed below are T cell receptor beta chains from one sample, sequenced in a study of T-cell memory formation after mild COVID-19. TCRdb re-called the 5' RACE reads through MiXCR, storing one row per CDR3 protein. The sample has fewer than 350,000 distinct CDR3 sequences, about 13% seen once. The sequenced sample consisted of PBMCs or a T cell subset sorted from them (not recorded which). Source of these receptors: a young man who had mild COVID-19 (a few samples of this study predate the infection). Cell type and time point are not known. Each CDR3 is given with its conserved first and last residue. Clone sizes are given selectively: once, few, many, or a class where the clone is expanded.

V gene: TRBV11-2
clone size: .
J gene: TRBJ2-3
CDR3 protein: CASSFDVRGGGPADTQYF

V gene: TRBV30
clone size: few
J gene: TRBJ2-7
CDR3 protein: CAWSNLAGAYEQYF

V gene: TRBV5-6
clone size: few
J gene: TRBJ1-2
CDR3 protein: CASSLARSGSNYGYTF

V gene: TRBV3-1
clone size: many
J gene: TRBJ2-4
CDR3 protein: CASSQGSGEAKNIQYF

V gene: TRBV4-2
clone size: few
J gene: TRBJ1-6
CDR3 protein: CASSQGPGQGDSPLHF

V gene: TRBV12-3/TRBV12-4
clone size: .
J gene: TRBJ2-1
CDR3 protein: CASSRQLAYNEQFF

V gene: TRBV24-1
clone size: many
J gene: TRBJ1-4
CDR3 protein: CATSEGSRGDGEKLFF

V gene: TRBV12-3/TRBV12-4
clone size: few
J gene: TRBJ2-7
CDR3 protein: CASSLHFRGAYEQYF

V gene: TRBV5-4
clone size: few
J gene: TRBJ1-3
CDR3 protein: CASSGLGGNTIYF

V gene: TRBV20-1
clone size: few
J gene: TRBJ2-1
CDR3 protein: CSASPGRYEQFF

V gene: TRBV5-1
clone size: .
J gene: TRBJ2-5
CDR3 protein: CASSFGGQGTQYF

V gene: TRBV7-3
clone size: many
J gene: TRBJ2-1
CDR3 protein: CASSFGQGLYNEQFF

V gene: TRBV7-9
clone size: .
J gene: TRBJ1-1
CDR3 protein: CASSLGGSWVMNTEAFF

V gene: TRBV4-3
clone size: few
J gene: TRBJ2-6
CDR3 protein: CASSQDLPSPGKRSGANVLTF

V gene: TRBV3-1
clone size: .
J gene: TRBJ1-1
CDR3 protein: CASSQEAQRAFF

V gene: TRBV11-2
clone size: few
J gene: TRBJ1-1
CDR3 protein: CASSLARDVTEAFF

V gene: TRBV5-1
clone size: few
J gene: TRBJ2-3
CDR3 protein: CASSFSVDTDTQYF

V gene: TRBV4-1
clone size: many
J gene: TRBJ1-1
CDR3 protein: CASSPRDFKSEAFF

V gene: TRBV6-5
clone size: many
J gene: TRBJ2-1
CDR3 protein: CASSFTVPLLGEQFF

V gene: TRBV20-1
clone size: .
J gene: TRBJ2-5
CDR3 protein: CSARAPQSLSEETQYF

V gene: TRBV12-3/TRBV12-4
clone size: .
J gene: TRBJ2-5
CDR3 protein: CASSSLSRTETQYF

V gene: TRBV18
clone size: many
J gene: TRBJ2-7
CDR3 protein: CASSPRGGGIYEQYF

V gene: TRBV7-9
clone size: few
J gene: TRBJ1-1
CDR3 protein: CASSFLTHDTHEAFF

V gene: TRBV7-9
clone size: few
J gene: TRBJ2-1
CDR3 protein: CASSLTSGEGNEQFF

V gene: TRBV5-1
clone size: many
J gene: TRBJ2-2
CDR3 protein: CASSLASAGTGELFF

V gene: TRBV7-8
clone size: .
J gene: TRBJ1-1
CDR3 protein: CASSLISGTEAFF

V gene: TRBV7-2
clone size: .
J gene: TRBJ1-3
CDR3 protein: CASSWVAGAGQGNTIYF

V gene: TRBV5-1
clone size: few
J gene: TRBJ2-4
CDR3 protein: CASSQGQTVGKNIQYF

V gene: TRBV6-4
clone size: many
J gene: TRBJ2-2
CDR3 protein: CASSVQAGNTGELFF

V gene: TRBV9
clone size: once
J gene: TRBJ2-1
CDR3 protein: CASSVVWATNEQFF

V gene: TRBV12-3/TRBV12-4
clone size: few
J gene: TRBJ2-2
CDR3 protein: CASRLPPSTGELFF

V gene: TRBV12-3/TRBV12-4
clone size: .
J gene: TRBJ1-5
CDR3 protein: CASSGYTGGDSNQPQHF